This T cell receptor beta chain was documented in a study of PD-1 blockade in classical Hodgkin lymphoma. Background on the study: Nivolumab 3 mg/kg was given intravenously every 2 weeks. Points from the study as a whole: Complete responders had baseline diversity similar to newly diagnosed patients. TCR diversity rose significantly by C4D1 in CD4+ but not CD8+ cells.

Profiling relied on immunoSEQ multiplex PCR, and the TCRdb table lists in-frame clones only, not all of them. The data contain over 20,000 clones, roughly 80% of them seen just once; the ten biggest clones take up roughly 6.7%. Every patient relapsed after autologous stem cell transplantation, and brentuximab vedotin exposure varied. Germline assignment: CDR1 MGHRA and CDR2 YSYEKL. V was trimmed by 1 base and J by 1 base, leaving 7 bases between them. CDR3 length: 15 amino acids. To note about this clone: Its target is unknown.

The TCR sequence derives from a human donor with classical Hodgkin lymphoma. The sample here was peripheral blood mononuclear cells (PBMCs), taken at baseline. The chain combines TRBV4-1 with TRBJ2-2; D remains unclear. CDR3 residues: CASSQVGQNTGELFF. CDR3 coding DNA: TGCGCCAGCAGCCAAGTAGGCCAGAACACCGGGGAGCTGTTTTTT.